This T cell receptor (beta chain) appears in the sequencing data of a study of blood T cell repertoires in COVID-19. Study-level information: Sites across the United States, Italy and Spain contributed samples from acute and convalescent COVID-19. Sources were T cells, B-cell-depleted T cells, or PBMCs; the material itself was cDNA or gDNA.

Under the authors' procedure: Amplification from reference gene primers served as the basis for estimated nucleated cell counts. Produced via immunoSEQ multiplex PCR; TCRdb's table is partial and in-frame only. The D gene and trimming were derived from the DNA, and the V and J assignments and clone size from that table. Of some 140,000 clones in the sample, nearly 80% were seen once. Trimming took off 2 bases at V and 1 base at J, with 10 bases between the two ends. CDR1 is KGHDR and CDR2 is SFDVKD in the germline V gene. CDR3 length equals 15 residues. The specimen was peripheral blood. This clonotype was obtained from a man aged 80 or over with acute or convalescent COVID-19. The J gene is TRBJ1-1, the V gene TRBV24-1; D is perhaps TRBD1 (5 bases). The DNA for the CDR3 is TGTGCCACCAGTGATTCTAGTACAGGGAACACTGAAGCTTTCTTT. Translation gives CATSDSSTGNTEAFF.